These 15 T cell receptor beta chains were all obtained from the same sample, sequenced in a study of blood T cell repertoires in COVID-19. Sequencing used immunoSEQ multiplex PCR; TCRdb keeps in-frame clones, though not all of them. This table holds around 100,000 clones, roughly 88% found once. Input material: peripheral blood. The receptor set was obtained from a woman in her 70s with acute or convalescent COVID-19.

V and J are TRBV18 and TRBJ2-7; TRBD1 might be the D (7 bases). The germline gives CDR1 KGHSH, CDR2 LQKENI. The V end was cut by 4 bases, the J end by 6 bases, with 16 bases between. The CDR3 sequence is 14 residues long. The CDR3 nucleotides read TGTGCCAGCTCACGCGGCAGGGGGGAAGGCGAGCAGTACTTC. Protein sequence: CASSRGRGEGEQYF.

The V call is TRBV7-9, the J call TRBJ1-6, with 7 nucleotides matching TRBD1. Germline V lookup: CDR1 SEHNR, CDR2 FQNEAQ (reference sequence). Trimming at V came to 5 bases and at J to 9 bases, leaving 10 bases not matched to a gene. This CDR3 contains 15 residues. The CDR3 spells CASSPIPTGRSPLHF. The CDR3 DNA follows: TGTGCCAGCAGCCCCATCCCGACAGGGCGTTCACCCCTCCACTTT.

The chain carries TRBV19 and TRBJ2-2; no reliable D call. CDR3 length: 13 amino acids. The germline V gene encodes CDR1 LNHDA and CDR2 SQIVND (reference sequence). V lost 1 base to trimming and J lost 6 bases, with 6 bases between them. CDR3 residues: CASSIVASGELFF. The CDR3 DNA follows: TGTGCCAGTAGTATAGTGGCTTCCGGGGAGCTGTTTTTT. Based on the CDR3 plus reference TRBV19 and TRBJ2-2, the full variable domain is DGGITQSPKYLFRKEGQNVTLSCEQNLNHDAMYWYRQDPGQGLRLIYYSQIVNDFQKGDIAEGYSVSREKKESFPLTVTSAQKNPTAFYLCASSIVASGELFFGEGSRLTVL.

This chain connects TRBV6-2 or TRBV6-3 to TRBJ2-7; D is possibly TRBD2 (5 bases). This CDR3 has 14 residues. Germline CDR1 reads MNHEY; CDR2 reads SVGEGT. V lost 1 base to trimming and J lost 0 bases, with 7 bases between them. The CDR3: CASSYFLASYEQYF. CDR3 sequence (DNA): TGTGCCAGCAGTTACTTTCTAGCCTCCTACGAGCAGTACTTC.

This clone has just one count. The chain links TRBV6-5 to TRBJ2-2; D possibly corresponds to TRBD2 (6 bases). V was trimmed by 10 bases and J by 6 bases, leaving 21 bases between them. The germline V gene has CDR1 MNHEY and CDR2 SVGAGI. The CDR3 runs 15 residues. The CDR3 protein is CATSLGDSGPGELFF. The CDR3 nucleotides read TGTGCCACCTCCCTAGGGGACTCTGGACCCGGGGAGCTGTTTTTT.

The chain links TRBV21-1 to TRBJ2-2; TRBD2 reflects the table's D call only, with no check against the DNA. TRBV21-1 is annotated as a pseudogene. This CDR3 comprises 16 residues. CDR3 DNA: TGTGCCAGCAACGAGCGGAGGGAGGGGAACACCGGGGAGCTGTTTTTT. Its protein product is CASNERREGNTGELFF.

Turning to this clone: Its ends do not fully match the called genes, so a read error is possible. This chain links TRBV19 with TRBJ1-5; a possible D gene is TRBD1 (5 bases). The CDR3 consists of 14 residues. Germline V gene sequence: CDR1 LNHDA, CDR2 SQIVND (reference sequence). The CDR3: CASSTGPSTQPQHF. CDR3 nucleotide sequence: TGTGCCAGTAGTACAGGGCCAAGCACTCAGCCCCAGCATTTT.

V usage is TRBV7-3 and J usage is TRBJ2-3, with TRBD2 identical over 15 bases. V dropped 5 bases and J dropped 3; count of bases not matched to a gene: 3. The CDR3 covers 16 residues. CDR1 SGHTA and CDR2 FQGTGA come from the germline V gene. CDR3 region: CASSPGLAGGTDTQYF. The CDR3 DNA reads TGTGCCAGCAGCCCCGGACTAGCGGGGGGGACAGATACGCAGTATTTT. The full variable domain, completed using reference TRBV7-3 and TRBJ2-3, is GAGVSQTPSNKVTEKGKYVELRCDPISGHTALYWYRQSLGQGPEFLIYFQGTGAADDSGLPNDRFFAVRPEGSVSTLKIQRTERGDSAVYLCASSPGLAGGTDTQYFGPGTRLTVL.

The chain uses TRBV5-8 and TRBJ1-5; TRBD1 might be the D (5 bases). The CDR3 contains 17 residues. V was trimmed by 3 bases and J by 0 bases, leaving 16 bases between them. From germline, CDR1 is SGHTS and CDR2 YDEGEE. The CDR3 loop is CASSSPVGGYSNQPQHF. CDR3 coding DNA: TGTGCCAGCAGCTCGCCAGTGGGGGGGTATAGCAATCAGCCCCAGCATTTT.

The chain uses TRBV7-8 and TRBJ2-1, with 7 bases aligning to TRBD1. The germline CDR1 and CDR2 sequences are SGHVS and FQNEAQ. This CDR3 is 13 amino acids long. V lost 5 bases, J lost 6 bases, and 4 bases stayed unmatched. The CDR3 loop is CASSVGQSNEQFF. The CDR3 DNA is TGTGCCAGCAGCGTGGGACAGTCCAATGAGCAGTTCTTC.

This clone has only one observation. The chain recombines TRBV9 with TRBJ2-3; 8 bases match TRBD2. V shed 3 bases, J shed 0 bases, and the junction held 3 bases outside the gene matches. Germline lookup yields CDR1 SGDLS and CDR2 YYNGEE. The CDR3 sequence is 15 residues long. CDR3 nucleotide sequence: TGTGCCAGCAGCGCTAGCGGGTTTAGCACAGATACGCAGTATTTT. Protein product: CASSASGFSTDTQYF.

V is TRBV2 and J is TRBJ1-5, with 7 positions matching TRBD1. With 4 bases clipped from V and 7 bases from J, the junction kept 7 bases outside the gene matches. The V gene's germline CDR1 is SNHLY and CDR2 FYNNEI. The CDR3 length is 14 residues. The CDR3 bases are TGTGCCAGCAGTGTATCAGGGGGAGGCCAGCCCCAGCATTTT. Protein product: CASSVSGGGQPQHF.

The CDR3 sequence: CATSVAPGTGSYNEQFF. DNA of the CDR3: TGTGCCACCAGTGTAGCACCCGGGACAGGGTCCTACAATGAGCAGTTCTTC. The rearrangement uses TRBV24-1 and TRBJ2-1; 9 nucleotides agree with TRBD1. This CDR3 has 17 residues. The J segment lost 1 base and the V segment lost 5 bases, leaving 8 bases of the junction unmatched. The germline V gene has CDR1 KGHDR and CDR2 SFDVKD.

The chain carries TRBV5-1 and TRBJ2-1; tentatively, D is TRBD2 (5 bases). CDR1 and CDR2 from the germline V gene are SGHRS and YFSETQ. The ends were cut back, 2 bases at V and 8 bases at J, with 14 bases in the middle. There are 14 residues in the CDR3. CDR3 amino acids: CASSFSQGGYEQFF. The CDR3 coding sequence is TGCGCCAGCAGCTTCTCACAAGGCGGGTATGAGCAGTTCTTC.

This clone was observed many times. The chain uses TRBV3-1 (or the pseudogene TRBV3-2) and TRBJ1-2; 8 bases agree with TRBD1. Germline CDR1 is LGHDT and CDR2 is YNNKEL (reference sequence). The ends lost 4 bases at V and 8 bases at J; junction bases unmatched: 6. The CDR3 totals 13 residues. The CDR3 reads CASSPRQGRGYTF. The CDR3 bases are TGTGCCAGCAGCCCGAGACAGGGGAGAGGCTACACCTTC.